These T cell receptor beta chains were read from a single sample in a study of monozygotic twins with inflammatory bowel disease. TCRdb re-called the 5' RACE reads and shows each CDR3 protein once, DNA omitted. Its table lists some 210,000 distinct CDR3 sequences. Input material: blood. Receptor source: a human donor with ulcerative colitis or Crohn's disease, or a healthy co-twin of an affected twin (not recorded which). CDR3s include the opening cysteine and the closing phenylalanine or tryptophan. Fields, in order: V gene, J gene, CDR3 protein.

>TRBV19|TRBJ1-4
CASSIGQGTLANEKLFF
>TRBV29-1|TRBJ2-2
CSVGQELNTGELFF
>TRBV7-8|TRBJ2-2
CASSLGGRNTGELFF
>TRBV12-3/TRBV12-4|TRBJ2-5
CASTPGQGFQETQYF
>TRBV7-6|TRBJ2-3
CASSPRTSGGADTQYF
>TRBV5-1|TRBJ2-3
CASSLLASGGGFTDTQYF
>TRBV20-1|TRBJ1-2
CSAYAREGSNYGYTF
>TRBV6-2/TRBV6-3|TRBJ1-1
CASKGLNTEAFF
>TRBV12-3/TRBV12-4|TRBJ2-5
CASRGASGGQETQYF
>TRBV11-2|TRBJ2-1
CASNIYPDTASSYNEQFF
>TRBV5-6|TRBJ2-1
CASSPGTGVSDEQFF
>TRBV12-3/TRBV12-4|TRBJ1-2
CATQGADYGYTF
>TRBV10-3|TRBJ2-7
CAISESTGGTPYEQYF
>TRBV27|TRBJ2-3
CASSFPGAGTDTQYF
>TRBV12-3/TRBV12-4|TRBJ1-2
CASSLAPVYGYTF
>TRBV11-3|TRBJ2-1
CASSKTSGAYNEQFF
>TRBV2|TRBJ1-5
CASTTGGQPQHF
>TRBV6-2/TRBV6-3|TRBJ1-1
CASRILSEAFF
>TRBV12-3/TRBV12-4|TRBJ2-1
CASSLTANNEQFF
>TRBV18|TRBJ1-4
CASSPFGADNEKLFF
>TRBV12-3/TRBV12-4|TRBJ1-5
CASSALGFQPQHF
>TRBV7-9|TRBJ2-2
CASSFKRTESTGELFF
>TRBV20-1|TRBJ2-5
CSANRQGRETQYF
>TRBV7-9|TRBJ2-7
CASSPGTVAYEQYF
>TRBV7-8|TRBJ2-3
CASSLVRWAPDTQYF
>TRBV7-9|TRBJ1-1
CASNMDRANTEAFF
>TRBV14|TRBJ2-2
CASRGSGAGELFF
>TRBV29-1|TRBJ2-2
CSAGSGSGELFF
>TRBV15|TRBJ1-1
CATSRDLNTEAFF
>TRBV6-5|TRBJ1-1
CASSNTYKTEAFF
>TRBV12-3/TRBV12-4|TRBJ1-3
CASRPATWNTIYF
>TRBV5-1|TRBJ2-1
CASSLYVGNNEQFF
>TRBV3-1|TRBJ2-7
CASSHGGRGYEQYF
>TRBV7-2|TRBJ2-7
CASSSQGFSYEQYF
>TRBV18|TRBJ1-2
CASSPPDQYGYTF
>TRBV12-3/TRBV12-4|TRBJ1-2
CASSLRTTGAKSGGYTF
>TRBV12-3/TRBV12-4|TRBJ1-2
CASSFGLGGYTF
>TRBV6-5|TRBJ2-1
CASSYTSRSSYNEQFF
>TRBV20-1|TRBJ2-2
CSARSQGGGELFF
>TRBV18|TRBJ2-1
CASSPASGDEQFF
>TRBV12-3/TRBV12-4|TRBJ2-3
CASSLGGLFTDTQYF
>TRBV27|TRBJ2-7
CASSPRDGTYEQYF
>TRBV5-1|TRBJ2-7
CASSRLRGPYEQYF
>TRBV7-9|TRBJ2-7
CASSSRGQGIYEQYF
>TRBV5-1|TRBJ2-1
CASSARGGGAYNEQFF
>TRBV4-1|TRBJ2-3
CASSEQNLVSTDTQYF
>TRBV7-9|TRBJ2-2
CASRLDRTGELFF
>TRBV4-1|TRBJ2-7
CASSNTRRGSYEQYF
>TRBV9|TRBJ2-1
CASSVRLAAYNEQFF
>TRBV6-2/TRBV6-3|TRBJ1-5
CASSYNRGEFEFQPQHF
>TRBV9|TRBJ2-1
CASSAGRQLIEQFF
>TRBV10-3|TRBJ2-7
CAISEGLSPYEQYF
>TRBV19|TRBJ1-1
CASRWGTGGTEAFF
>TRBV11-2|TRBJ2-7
CASSRTVYEQYF
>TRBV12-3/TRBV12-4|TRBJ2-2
CASSFGAGNTGELFF
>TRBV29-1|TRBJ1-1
CSVAGQNTEAFF
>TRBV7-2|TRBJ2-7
CASSLDRYIFYEQYF
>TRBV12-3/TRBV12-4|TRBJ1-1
CASSLVVVSRREAFF
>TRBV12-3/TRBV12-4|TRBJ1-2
CASRAGAVYGYTF